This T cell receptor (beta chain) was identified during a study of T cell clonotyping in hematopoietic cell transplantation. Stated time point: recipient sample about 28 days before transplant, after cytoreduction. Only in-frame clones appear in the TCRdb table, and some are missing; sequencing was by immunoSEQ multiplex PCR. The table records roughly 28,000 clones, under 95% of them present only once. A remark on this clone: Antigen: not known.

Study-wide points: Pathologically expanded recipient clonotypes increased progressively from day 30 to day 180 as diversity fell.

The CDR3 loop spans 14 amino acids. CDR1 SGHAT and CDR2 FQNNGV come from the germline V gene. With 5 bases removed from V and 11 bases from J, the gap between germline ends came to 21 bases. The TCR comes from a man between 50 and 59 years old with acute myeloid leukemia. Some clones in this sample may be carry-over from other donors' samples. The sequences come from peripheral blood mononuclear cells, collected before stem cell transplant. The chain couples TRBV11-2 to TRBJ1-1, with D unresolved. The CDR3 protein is CASSPQGGSGVAFF. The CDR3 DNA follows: TGTGCCAGCAGCCCCCAAGGTGGTTCCGGGGTGGCTTTCTTT.